The 21 T cell receptor beta chains presented below share a single source sample, sequenced in a study of blood T cells in healthy people across ages. The authors ran a second PCR of 7 to 11 cycles using a sample-barcoded 5' primer and a J-beta primer mix. Each CDR3 protein is one row after TCRdb ran MiXCR on the 5' RACE reads. The sample gives approximately 1.5 million distinct CDR3 sequences, approximately 42% of which show up once; more than 4% is in the top ten. Material: blood. The source of these receptors is a woman aged 18-29 years in good health.

The chain carries TRBV2 and TRBJ2-1, with D hard to call. Germline values: CDR1 SNHLY, CDR2 FYNNEI. V was shortened by 8 bases and J by 3 bases, with 14 bases between the two germline ends. The CDR3 runs 14 residues. In DNA, the CDR3 is TGTGCCAGCTCTGACAATCCCTACTACAATGAGCAGTTCTTC. It yields the protein CASSDNPYYNEQFF.

The chain carries TRBV7-9 and TRBJ2-7; unclear D gene. The CDR3 sequence is 14 residues long. V was pared by 5 bases and J by 0 bases, with 11 bases between. Germline lookup yields CDR1 SEHNR and CDR2 FQNEAQ (reference sequence). This chain's CDR3 is CASSQSPGSYEQYF. In DNA, the CDR3 is TGTGCCAGCAGCCAGAGTCCCGGCTCCTACGAGCAGTACTTC.

The CDR3 coding sequence is TGTGCCAGCAGTTTTAAAGCTAACTATGGCTACACCTTC. Its translation is CASSFKANYGYTF. V is TRBV27 and J is TRBJ1-2; D unresolved. The CDR3 has 13 residues. Germline V CDR1 and CDR2: MNHEY, SMNVEV (reference sequence). V was trimmed by 3 bases and J by 0 bases, leaving 5 bases between them.

The chain recombines TRBV19 with TRBJ2-7; 9 bases are a match to TRBD1. CDR1 and CDR2 from the germline V gene are LNHDA and SQIVND (reference sequence). The trim removed 5 bases at V and 4 bases at J, leaving 9 bases unmatched. CDR3 length: 15 amino acids. The CDR3 reads CASSPSQGAKYEQYF. In nucleotides, the CDR3 is TGTGCCAGTAGTCCCTCACAGGGGGCGAAGTACGAGCAGTACTTC.

This clonotype was detected a few times. This chain joins TRBV5-1 and TRBJ2-3; 14 positions agree with TRBD2. CDR1 and CDR2 (germline): SGHRS, YFSETQ. The length of the CDR3 is 16 residues. With 0 bases clipped from V and 5 bases from J, the junction kept 2 bases outside the gene matches. For the CDR3, the DNA is TGCGCCAGCAGCTTGGGAGGGACTAGCGGGGGAGATACGCAGTATTTT. Residues: CASSLGGTSGGDTQYF.

This clonotype was detected once. The chain has TRBV12-3 or TRBV12-4 and TRBJ2-2, with D tentatively TRBD1 (5 bases). Trimming removed 6 bases from V and 6 bases from J, with 14 bases in between. CDR3 length: 14 amino acids. The CDR3 coding sequence is TGTGCCAGCAGCTCCGACAGTAGGGCCGGGGAGCTGTTTTTT. Translating it yields CASSSDSRAGELFF.

This clonotype has only a few counts. The chain combines TRBV2 with TRBJ2-5; 8 nucleotides agree with TRBD1. The V gene's germline CDR1 is SNHLY and CDR2 FYNNEI. Germline trimming cut 6 bases from V and 5 bases from J; bases unmatched to any gene: 8. The CDR3 runs to 14 residues. This CDR3 is CASSSRGLRETQYF. The CDR3 DNA is TGTGCCAGCAGCTCCAGGGGGCTTCGCGAGACCCAGTACTTC.

The genes are TRBV6-2 or TRBV6-3 and TRBJ2-5; a possible D gene is TRBD2 (6 bases). The CDR3 spans 14 residues. Trimming stripped 8 bases from V and 1 base from J, with 14 bases between. Germline V gene data show CDR1 as MNHEY and CDR2 as SVGEGT. CDR3 in amino acids: CASGRGDSQETQYF. In DNA, the CDR3 is TGTGCCAGCGGCCGAGGGGACTCCCAAGAGACCCAGTACTTC.

This clonotype showed up just a few times. V is TRBV5-1 and J is TRBJ1-5; 8 positions agree with TRBD1. The germline CDR1 and CDR2 sequences are SGHRS and YFSETQ. The CDR3 runs 15 residues. Trimming at V came to 0 bases and at J to 8 bases, leaving 7 bases not matched to a gene. DNA of the CDR3: TGCGCCAGCAGCTTGGGAGACAGGGGTAAGGAGCCCCAGCATTTT. Encoded protein: CASSLGDRGKEPQHF.

V and J are TRBV7-9 and TRBJ2-1, with D maybe TRBD1 (6 bases). Per the germline V gene, CDR1 is SEHNR and CDR2 is FQNEAQ (reference sequence). The CDR3 loop spans 14 amino acids. Trimming took 1 base from V and 9 from J, leaving 13 bases between them. The CDR3 sequence: CASSLVPGDSEQFF. In DNA, the CDR3 is TGTGCCAGCAGCTTAGTTCCAGGGGATAGTGAGCAGTTCTTC.

The chain combines TRBV4-1 with TRBJ1-5, with D possibly matching TRBD1 (5 bases). From germline, CDR1 is MGHRA and CDR2 YSYEKL. The V end was cut by 5 bases, the J end by 6 bases, with 17 bases between. CDR3 length: 15 residues. This CDR3 is CASSSAQGGVQPQHF. CDR3 DNA: TGCGCCAGCAGCTCCGCTCAGGGAGGGGTTCAGCCCCAGCATTTT.

V and J are TRBV7-9 and TRBJ2-1; D uncertain. Germline V gene sequence: CDR1 SEHNR, CDR2 FQNEAQ (reference sequence). The CDR3 extends over 16 amino acids. V was trimmed by 2 bases and J by 10 bases, leaving 21 bases between them. CDR3 region: CASSLSTLLRQEEQFF. Written as DNA, the CDR3 is TGTGCCAGCAGCTTAAGTACTCTACTCCGACAAGAGGAGCAGTTCTTC.

This clonotype showed up just once. A read error may produce the germline difference seen at one junction end. This chain connects TRBV7-2 to TRBJ2-3, with D perhaps given as TRBD1 or TRBD2 (6 bases each). Germline values: CDR1 SGHTA, CDR2 FQGNSA. The CDR3 has 15 residues. The chain's CDR3 is CASSAGQSSTDTQFF. CDR3 nucleotides: TGTGCCAGCAGCGCGGGACAATCTAGCACAGATACGCAGTTTTTT.

The CDR3 coding sequence is TGTGCCAGCAGCACCAGCGGGTATCTTGGGAATGAGCAGTACTTC. Protein: CASSTSGYLGNEQYF. This chain links TRBV7-2 with TRBJ2-7, with D possibly being TRBD2 (6 bases). This CDR3 comprises 15 residues. In germline, CDR1 is SGHTA, CDR2 FQGNSA. V was trimmed by 5 bases and J by 7 bases, leaving 21 bases between them.

The CDR3 spells CAISEPSVTIYNEQFF. CDR3 nucleotides: TGTGCCATCAGTGAGCCATCGGTAACCATTTACAATGAGCAGTTCTTC. V is TRBV10-3 and J is TRBJ2-1; D not certain. In germline, CDR1 is ENHRY, CDR2 SYGVKD. This CDR3 has 16 residues. The ends were cut back, 2 bases at V and 4 bases at J, with 15 bases in the middle.

The chain combines TRBV6-6 with TRBJ2-2; D uncertain. The V and J ends lost 4 bases and 6 bases respectively, with 6 bases between them. This CDR3 is built from 12 residues. CDR1 is MNHNY, CDR2 SVGAGI, per germline (reference sequence). The CDR3 loop reads CASSSISGELFF. CDR3 nucleotide sequence: TGTGCCAGCAGTTCAATCTCCGGGGAGCTGTTTTTT.

The rearrangement joins TRBV7-2 to TRBJ2-1; 8 nucleotides agree with TRBD1. The junction had 8 bases not matched to a gene; V was cut back by 5 bases and J by 2 bases. The V gene's germline CDR1 is SGHTA and CDR2 FQGNSA. This CDR3 spans 16 amino acids. The CDR3 loop is CASSPGQGWPYNEQFF. The CDR3 DNA reads TGTGCCAGCAGCCCCGGACAGGGCTGGCCCTACAATGAGCAGTTCTTC.

CDR3 protein: CASWGLSSYEQYF. CDR3 DNA: TGTGCCAGTTGGGGACTATCTTCCTACGAGCAGTACTTC. The chain carries TRBV28 and TRBJ2-7, with 7 nucleotides matching TRBD2. Germline lookup yields CDR1 MDHEN and CDR2 SYDVKM. The CDR3 is made up of 13 amino acids. V was pared by 9 bases and J by 1 base, with 6 bases of the junction left unmatched.

Turning to this clonotype: Since a much larger clone is just one base distant, this may be a read error. The chain has TRBV27 and TRBJ2-5; D is unclear. The DNA end lines up better with TRBJ2-7; the J call may be wrong. The CDR3 extends over 12 amino acids. The germline V gene has CDR1 MNHEY and CDR2 SMNVEV (reference sequence). CDR3 nucleotide sequence: TGTGCCGGCAGTTTTATCGGTTACGAGCAGTACTTC. It is translated as CAGSFIGYEQYF.

DNA for the CDR3: TGCAGTGCTAGAGATGAAACACCCACTGAAGCTTTCTTT. This translates into CSARDETPTEAFF. The rearrangement uses TRBV20-1 and TRBJ1-1, with D uncertain. This CDR3 is built from 13 residues. Germline lookup yields CDR1 DFQATT and CDR2 SNEGSKA (reference sequence). Deletions cut 0 bases from V and 4 bases from J, with 9 bases between.

The chain combines TRBV7-9 with TRBJ1-2; D gene ambiguous. V lost 1 base and J lost 3, with 9 bases in between. Germline V CDR1 and CDR2: SEHNR, FQNEAQ (reference sequence). The CDR3 totals 14 residues. CDR3 region: CASSLGYTYYGYTF. DNA for the CDR3: TGTGCCAGCAGCTTAGGTTACACCTACTATGGCTACACCTTC.